This TCR beta chain was documented in a study of blood T cell repertoires in COVID-19 (dated by TCRdb to the early 2020s). About the study as a whole: Collaborator samples came from the United States, Italy and Spain and covered acute and convalescent phases of COVID-19. The material from the prospective study consisted of cDNA or gDNA derived from T cells, B-cell-depleted T cells, or PBMCs. The sample metadata nearly always contained a de-identified subject ID, COVID-19 status, age in years and sex. The repertoires were released in a freely available public database meant as a resource for research on the immune response to SARS-CoV-2. HLA class I and class II types, where available, came from metadata supplied by the sample provider rather than from assay-based typing. Samples came from the ongoing ImmuneRACE study (first 160 participants) plus 1,254 subjects from 6 global collaborators. Deeply sampled blood TCRbeta repertoires from subjects exposed to, actively infected with, or recovered from COVID-19 were included in the dataset. Beyond this particular receptor, the publication reports: The amount of clinical and demographic metadata varied by source and participant and was provided uncurated.

Another Seattle source contributed samples from volunteer blood donors who had recovered from COVID-19. Collaborating institutions collected whole blood in K2EDTA tubes following their own protocols. For TCRbeta analysis, collaborators shipped samples as frozen whole blood, isolated PBMCs, or DNA extracted from either of those sample types. Relative to germline, V is missing 6 bases and J is missing 5 bases, with 8 bases of the junction outside any gene match. Looking up the germline V gene yields CDR1 SGHRS and CDR2 YFSETQ. The CDR3 sequence holds 14 residues, the cysteine and phenylalanine included. The read is trimmed to its CDR3 DNA, 42 bases read in frame from base 1. TCRbeta CDR3 regions were amplified from genomic DNA by means of the immunoSEQ Assay, a bias-controlled multiplex PCR. The paper's processing steps were these. Nucleated cell counts per sample were estimated from amplification of reference gene primers within the assay. To quantify the absolute abundance of each unique TCRbeta CDR3 rearrangement, sequence reads were collapsed and filtered. For each sample, productive Simpson clonality was calculated as the square root of Simpson's diversity index across productive rearrangements. Entries here come from immuneACCESS through TCRdb and include only in-frame sequences with V and J called. Some clones fail to appear in such tables; in the studies checked, an unresolved V gene covers under half of the shortfall, and the cause of the remainder is unknown. That table is the source of V, J and clone size, and D and trimming were worked out from the DNA. A total of some 230,000 clones appear in this sample, around 86% of them only once. The ten most abundant clones make up over 2% of the sample.

In regard to this clone: Its antigen is currently not known. The input lacks base qualities; no much larger clone sits a single base away.

The sequence was collected from a man aged 25-45 years who had recovered from COVID-19. The sequencing input was peripheral blood. This chain joins TRBV5-1 to TRBJ1-1; 9 bases in between match TRBD1. The DNA sequence is as follows: TGCGCCAGCACCATCGGACAGGGGAAGACTGAAGCTTTCTTT. This codes for CASTIGQGKTEAFF.